This T cell receptor beta chain appears in the sequencing data of a study of cytomegalovirus exposure and HLA in healthy donors. General study findings and limits: An analysis done earlier found most TCR beta V segments productive about 87% or about 30% of the time.

Comment on this clone: What it binds is unknown.

Losses at the gene ends were 0 bases for V and 5 bases for J; bases not matched to a gene: 6. Germline V gene sequence: CDR1 MGHRA, CDR2 YSYEKL. CDR3 size: 15 residues. In the PCR, 60 Vbeta and 13 Jbeta primers were used. Sequencing used immunoSEQ multiplex PCR; TCRdb keeps in-frame clones, though not all of them. Of around 140,000 clones in the sample, roughly three fifths were seen once. The V and J genes are TRBV4-1 and TRBJ2-5; 7 bases align to TRBD2. The specimen sequenced was PBMCs. The TCR was taken from a woman in her thirties or forties in good health and CMV-seronegative. Here the CDR3 reads CASSQDGGGMETQYF. The CDR3 DNA reads as TGCGCCAGCAGCCAAGACGGCGGGGGAATGGAGACCCAGTACTTC.